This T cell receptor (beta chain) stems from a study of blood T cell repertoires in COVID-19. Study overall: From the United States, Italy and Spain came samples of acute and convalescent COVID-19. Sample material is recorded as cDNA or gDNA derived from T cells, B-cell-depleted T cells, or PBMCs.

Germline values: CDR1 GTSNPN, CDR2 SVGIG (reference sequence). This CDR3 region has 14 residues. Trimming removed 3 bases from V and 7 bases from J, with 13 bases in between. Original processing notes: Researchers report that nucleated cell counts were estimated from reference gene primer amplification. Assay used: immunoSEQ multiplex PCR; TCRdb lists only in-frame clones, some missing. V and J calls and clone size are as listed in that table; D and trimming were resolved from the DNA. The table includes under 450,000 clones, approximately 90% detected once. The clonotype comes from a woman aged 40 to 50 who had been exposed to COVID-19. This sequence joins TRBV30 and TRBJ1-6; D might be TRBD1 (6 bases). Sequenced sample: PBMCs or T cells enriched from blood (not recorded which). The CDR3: CAWRGEGGNSPLHF. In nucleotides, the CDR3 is TGTGCCTGGAGGGGTGAAGGGGGAAATTCACCCCTCCACTTT. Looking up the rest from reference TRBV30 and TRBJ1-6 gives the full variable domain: SQTIHQWPATLVQPVGSPLSLECTVEGTSNPNLYWYRQAAGRGLQLLFYSVGIGQISSEVPQNLSASRPQDRQFILSSKKLLLSDSGFYLCAWRGEGGNSPLHFGNGTRLTVT.